Each of the 12 T cell receptor beta chains below was sequenced from the same sample in a study of cytomegalovirus exposure and HLA in healthy donors. The study ran its PCR with 60 Vbeta and 13 Jbeta primers. Sequencing used immunoSEQ multiplex PCR; TCRdb keeps in-frame clones, though not all of them. The sample consists of fewer than 150,000 clones, 73% of them appearing once. The sample was PBMCs. Receptor source: a human donor in good health.

This sequence joins TRBV7-9 and TRBJ2-7; TRBD1 agrees at 11 bases. Trimming took 0 bases from V and 2 from J; bases not matched to a gene: 0. The CDR3 loop spans 15 amino acids. CDR1 SEHNR and CDR2 FQNEAQ come from the germline V gene (reference sequence). The DNA of the CDR3 is TGTGCCAGCAGCTTAGCGGGACAGGGGGCCTACGAGCAGTACTTC. It specifies CASSLAGQGAYEQYF. The entire variable domain, with the rest obtained from reference TRBV7-9 and TRBJ2-7, is as follows: DTGVSQNPRHKITKRGQNVTFRCDPISEHNRLYWYRQTLGQGPEFLTYFQNEAQLEKSRLLSDRFSAERPKGSFSTLEIQRTEQGDSAMYLCASSLAGQGAYEQYFGPGTRLTVT.

The chain couples TRBV15 to TRBJ2-3; TRBD2 agrees at 7 bases. V dropped 0 bases and J dropped 2; count of bases not matched to a gene: 8. The CDR3 loop spans 17 amino acids. Germline loops: CDR1 LNHNV, CDR2 YYDKDF (reference sequence). The CDR3 bases are TGTGCCACCAGCAGAGATCCAGGCGGGGGAAACACAGATACGCAGTATTTT. It encodes CATSRDPGGGNTDTQYF.

Concerning this clone: A read error may account for a junction end that differs from germline. The J gene is TRBJ1-2, the V gene TRBV28; D might be TRBD1 (6 bases). CDR1 is MDHEN and CDR2 is SYDVKM in the germline V gene. The CDR3 is 14 residues long. DNA of the CDR3: TGTGCCAGCAGTTTAAGACAGGATAGCTATGGCTACCCCTTC. Amino acid sequence: CASSLRQDSYGYPF.

The chain is built from TRBV6-5 and TRBJ2-1, with 9 bases aligning to TRBD2. Germline V lookup: CDR1 MNHEY, CDR2 SVGAGI. This CDR3 contains 15 residues. V dropped 4 bases and J dropped 10; count of bases not matched to a gene: 11. The CDR3: CASSSIAGVGGEQFF. DNA of the CDR3: TGTGCCAGCAGTTCCATAGCGGGAGTTGGGGGGGAGCAGTTCTTC.

The chain is built from TRBV27 and TRBJ2-1; D perhaps matches TRBD2 (5 bases). Trimming left V 6 bases short and J 9 bases short, with 12 bases between. Germline-derived CDR1 and CDR2 are MNHEY and SMNVEV (reference sequence). CDR3 length equals 12 residues. CDR3 DNA: TGTGCCAGCAGCCAAGACTATTTTGAGCAGTTCTTC. The encoded protein is CASSQDYFEQFF.

The rearrangement joins TRBV28 to TRBJ1-6; 9 bases align to TRBD1. The CDR3 is made up of 17 amino acids. Per germline, CDR1 MDHEN and CDR2 SYDVKM. V dropped 3 bases and J dropped 10; count of bases not matched to a gene: 13. CDR3 sequence reads: CASSLFPLDRGSSPLHF. The CDR3 coding sequence is TGTGCCAGCAGTTTGTTCCCCCTGGACAGGGGCTCGTCACCCCTCCACTTT.

The chain recombines TRBV25-1 with TRBJ1-4; D gene unclear. The CDR3 is 16 amino acids. Germline V gene lookup returns CDR1 MGHDK and CDR2 SYGVNS. V gave up 0 bases and J gave up 5 bases, with 13 bases separating them. CDR3 nucleotide sequence: TGTGCCAGCAGTGAATATATGGGAGGTCGGAATGAAAAACTGTTTTTT. It codes for CASSEYMGGRNEKLFF.

The J gene is TRBJ1-4, the V gene TRBV30, with 8 bases identical to TRBD1. The V gene's germline CDR1 is GTSNPN and CDR2 SVGIG (reference sequence). The CDR3 is 16 amino acids. V shed 8 bases and J 8 bases; nucleotides not matched to a gene: 19. This chain's CDR3 is CAGVSGQGLLREKLFF. DNA for the CDR3: TGTGCCGGGGTGTCCGGACAGGGCTTGTTACGGGAAAAACTGTTTTTT. Full variable domain (rest looked up from reference TRBV30 and TRBJ1-4): SQTIHQWPATLVQPVGSPLSLECTVEGTSNPNLYWYRQAAGRGLQLLFYSVGIGQISSEVPQNLSASRPQDRQFILSSKKLLLSDSGFYLCAGVSGQGLLREKLFFGSGTQLSVL.

The gene calls are TRBV28 and TRBJ1-5, with 7 bases matching TRBD1. The CDR3 extends over 12 amino acids. Germline loops: CDR1 MDHEN, CDR2 SYDVKM. V dropped 8 bases and J dropped 4; count of bases not matched to a gene: 2. In DNA, the CDR3 is TGTGCCAGCGGGACAGTTAATCAGCCCCAGCATTTT. It codes for CASGTVNQPQHF.

This chain connects TRBV29-1 to TRBJ2-1; maybe TRBD1 (6 bases). Trimming removed 0 bases from V and 0 bases from J, with 9 bases in between. CDR3 length: 15 residues. Germline V gives CDR1 SQVTM, CDR2 ANQGSEA. Here the CDR3 reads CSVEEGQSSYNEQFF. In nucleotides, the CDR3 is TGCAGCGTTGAAGAGGGACAAAGCTCCTACAATGAGCAGTTCTTC.

The rearrangement links TRBV30 to TRBJ2-7, with unresolved D. The CDR3 totals 15 residues. Per the germline V gene, CDR1 is GTSNPN and CDR2 is SVGIG (reference sequence). The germline V and J ends were trimmed by 2 bases and 4 bases, with 18 bases remaining between them. CDR3 sequence: CAWSSELRRGYEQYF. The CDR3 nucleotides read TGTGCCTGGAGTTCTGAGCTCCGGAGAGGTTACGAGCAGTACTTC.

The genes are TRBV4-2 and TRBJ2-1, with TRBD2 identical over 11 bases. Trimming took 2 bases from V and 1 from J; bases not matched to a gene: 4. The CDR3 length is 17 residues. From germline, CDR1 is LGHNA and CDR2 YNFKEQ. This chain's CDR3 is CASSQLSSGGSYNEQFF. Here the CDR3 DNA reads TGTGCCAGCAGCCAACTTTCTAGCGGGGGGTCCTACAATGAGCAGTTCTTC.